Listed below are T cell receptor beta chains from one sample, sequenced in a study of vaccination and CD4 T cells after COVID-19. The antigens for these receptors are not known. TCRdb redid the calling of the PCR reads with MiXCR, one entry per CDR3 protein. The data show about 12,000 distinct CDR3 sequences, with more than 55% seen just once and over 9.5% held by the top ten. Input material: CD4+ T cells from blood, cultured in vitro. These receptors originate from a human donor who had recovered from COVID-19. Each CDR3 is given with its conserved first and last residue. Each record gives: J gene, clone size, D gene, V gene, CDR3 protein, CDR3 DNA. D genes are given only for firm matches. Clone size appears in some rows only: once, few, many, or a class for an expanded clone.

J: TRBJ2-5; size: .; D: .; V: TRBV27; CDR3: CASSLSGRSQETQYF; DNA: TGTGCCAGCAGTTTATCGGGCAGAAGCCAAGAGACCCAGTACTTC
J: TRBJ1-3; size: few; D: .; V: TRBV20-1; CDR3: CSARDFGSSPGNTIYF; DNA: TGCAGTGCTAGAGATTTCGGGTCTAGCCCTGGAAACACCATATATTTT
J: TRBJ1-1; size: few; D: .; V: TRBV20-1; CDR3: CSASRATEAFF; DNA: TGCAGTGCTAGCCGGGCCACTGAAGCTTTCTTT
J: TRBJ2-1; size: .; D: TRBD2; V: TRBV25-1; CDR3: CASTSLTSGSVYGEQFF; DNA: TGTGCCAGCACGTCCTTGACTAGCGGGAGTGTATATGGTGAGCAGTTCTTC
J: TRBJ1-5; size: few; D: .; V: TRBV6-5; CDR3: CASSYRGFFEPQHF; DNA: TGTGCCAGCAGTTACAGGGGTTTCTTTGAGCCCCAGCATTTT
J: TRBJ2-3; size: .; D: TRBD2; V: TRBV11-2; CDR3: CASSLAGGLPGVTQYF; DNA: TGTGCCAGCAGCCTAGCGGGAGGGCTTCCAGGGGTTACGCAGTATTTT
J: TRBJ1-6; size: few; D: .; V: TRBV27; CDR3: CASSSAVPGSPLHF; DNA: TGTGCCAGCAGTTCGGCAGTACCGGGTTCACCCCTCCACTTT
J: TRBJ1-5; size: .; D: TRBD1; V: TRBV28; CDR3: CASSRDRGLLQPQHF; DNA: TGTGCCAGCAGTCGTGACAGGGGGCTCTTGCAGCCCCAGCATTTT
J: TRBJ2-3; size: .; D: .; V: TRBV7-3; CDR3: CASAGAPSTDTQYF; DNA: TGTGCCAGCGCAGGAGCGCCAAGCACAGATACGCAGTATTTT
J: TRBJ1-6; size: .; D: .; V: TRBV27; CDR3: CASRDRGGYNSPLHF; DNA: TGTGCCAGCCGCGACCGAGGGGGTTATAATTCACCCCTCCACTTT
J: TRBJ2-1; size: .; D: .; V: TRBV6-2/TRBV6-3; CDR3: CASSKHNEQFF; DNA: TGTGCCAGCAGTAAACACAATGAGCAGTTCTTC
J: TRBJ2-7; size: .; D: .; V: TRBV28; CDR3: CASSTLLVATPDSYEQYF; DNA: TGTGCCAGCAGTACCCTCCTCGTCGCCACACCCGACTCCTACGAGCAGTACTTC
J: TRBJ2-1; size: few; D: .; V: TRBV20-1; CDR3: CSAPLDPYYNEQFF; DNA: TGCAGTGCTCCTCTCGACCCTTACTACAATGAGCAGTTCTTC
J: TRBJ2-2; size: .; D: .; V: TRBV21-1; CDR3: CASSERGGQTTGELFF; DNA: TGTGCCAGCAGCGAAAGGGGGGGACAGACAACCGGGGAGCTGTTTTTT
J: TRBJ2-5; size: .; D: .; V: TRBV11-2; CDR3: CASTSLIRGETQYF; DNA: TGTGCCAGCACCTCATTAATTCGAGGGGAGACCCAGTACTTC
J: TRBJ2-5; size: .; D: .; V: TRBV5-1; CDR3: CASSWEAGGETQYF; DNA: TGCGCCAGCAGCTGGGAAGCGGGTGGGGAGACCCAGTACTTC
J: TRBJ2-3; size: .; D: .; V: TRBV20-1; CDR3: CSAIVGVASSDTQYF; DNA: TGCAGTGCTATCGTCGGGGTAGCGAGTTCAGATACGCAGTATTTT
J: TRBJ2-7; size: once; D: TRBD2; V: TRBV7-9; CDR3: CASSLALASGNPYEQYF; DNA: TGTGCCAGCAGCTTAGCCTTGGCTAGCGGGAACCCCTACGAGCAGTACTTC
J: TRBJ2-1; size: .; D: .; V: TRBV5-8; CDR3: CASSSERDSPYF; DNA: TGTGCCAGCAGCTCCGAACGGGACTCGCCTTACTTC
J: TRBJ1-5; size: medium-sized; D: .; V: TRBV27; CDR3: CASSPRVQVNNQPQHF; DNA: TGTGCCAGCAGTCCTCGGGTACAGGTGAACAATCAGCCCCAGCATTTT
J: TRBJ2-2; size: .; D: .; V: TRBV6-4; CDR3: CASSAANTGELFF; DNA: TGTGCCAGCAGTGCCGCGAACACCGGGGAGCTGTTTTTT
J: TRBJ2-7; size: once; D: TRBD2; V: TRBV7-2; CDR3: CASSLASGRGEQYF; DNA: TGTGCCAGCAGCTTGGCTAGCGGGAGAGGGGAGCAGTACTTC
J: TRBJ2-1; size: .; D: .; V: TRBV10-1; CDR3: CASRQGILQGGVDEQFF; DNA: TGCGCCAGCCGGCAAGGTATATTACAGGGCGGTGTAGACGAGCAGTTCTTC
J: TRBJ2-3; size: .; D: TRBD2; V: TRBV30; CDR3: CAWSVASGIRTDTQYF; DNA: TGTGCCTGGAGTGTAGCTAGCGGGATCCGCACAGATACGCAGTATTTT
J: TRBJ1-5; size: .; D: .; V: TRBV28; CDR3: CASFSGAVQPQHF; DNA: TGTGCCAGCTTTTCGGGCGCTGTTCAGCCCCAGCATTTT
J: TRBJ2-4; size: .; D: .; V: TRBV2; CDR3: CASSIQNIQYF; DNA: TGTGCCAGCAGCATACAGAACATTCAGTACTTC
J: TRBJ1-2; size: .; D: .; V: TRBV4-3; CDR3: CASSQGASSYGYTF; DNA: TGCGCCAGCAGCCAAGGGGCCAGCAGCTATGGCTACACCTTC
J: TRBJ1-2; size: few; D: .; V: TRBV6-5; CDR3: CASSYSISRGNYGYTF; DNA: TGTGCCAGCAGTTACTCGATTAGTCGAGGGAACTATGGCTACACCTTC
J: TRBJ1-3; size: .; D: .; V: TRBV15; CDR3: CATSREVRDSGNTIYF; DNA: TGTGCCACCAGCAGAGAGGTCCGAGACTCTGGAAACACCATATATTTT
J: TRBJ2-7; size: .; D: TRBD2; V: TRBV6-5; CDR3: CASSYQTSGGRDEQYF; DNA: TGTGCCAGCAGTTACCAGACTAGCGGGGGACGGGACGAGCAGTACTTC
J: TRBJ1-6; size: .; D: .; V: TRBV27; CDR3: CASNQIHNSPLHF; DNA: TGTGCCAGCAATCAGATACATAATTCACCCCTCCACTTT
J: TRBJ2-7; size: .; D: .; V: TRBV30; CDR3: CAWMNSYEQYF; DNA: TGTGCCTGGATGAACTCCTACGAGCAGTACTTC
J: TRBJ1-5; size: .; D: .; V: TRBV15; CDR3: CATSYKGGQPQHF; DNA: TGTGCCACCAGCTACAAAGGGGGTCAGCCCCAGCATTTT
J: TRBJ1-5; size: .; D: .; V: TRBV7-8; CDR3: CASSPRWGGGDQPQHF; DNA: TGTGCCAGCAGCCCAAGGTGGGGGGGGGGAGACCAGCCCCAGCATTTT
J: TRBJ1-2; size: medium-sized; D: TRBD1; V: TRBV20-1; CDR3: CSADRQGDGYTF; DNA: TGCAGTGCTGATAGACAGGGTGATGGCTACACCTTC
J: TRBJ1-1; size: .; D: .; V: TRBV4-1; CDR3: CASSRSAPLGTEAFF; DNA: TGCGCCAGCAGCCGATCCGCCCCCCTGGGGACTGAAGCTTTCTTT
J: TRBJ2-7; size: .; D: TRBD2; V: TRBV7-2; CDR3: CASSPSGLASYEQYF; DNA: TGTGCCAGCAGCCCCTCGGGACTAGCCTCCTACGAGCAGTACTTC